The following is a TCR beta chain sequence with its context. The antigen remains undetermined. The data originate from a study of CD8+ T cells in alopecia areata. The study, taken as a whole, reports: Relative to normal scalp, lesional scalp, especially alopecia totalis/universalis, showed higher clonality.

Treatment described: oral pan-JAK inhibitor, 5-10 mg twice daily. There are 13 residues in the CDR3. V gave up 5 bases and J gave up 0 bases, with 7 bases separating them. Looked up from germline, CDR1 is SGHDN and CDR2 is FVKESK. As the sequencing template, cDNA was produced by extracting RNA and reverse transcribing it. The data were produced by immunoSEQ multiplex PCR, yet TCRdb's version contains in-frame clones alone and is incomplete. This sample carries some 160,000 clones, 65% of them seen once, and the ten largest clones take roughly 0.91%. The source was CD4+ T cells sorted from blood, collected at week 4, from a patient treated with tofacitinib. This clonotype was sampled from a human donor with alopecia areata. The rearrangement links TRBV14 to TRBJ1-2; no clear D gene. The CDR3 reads CASSLGSNYGYTF. The CDR3 region has the DNA TGTGCCAGCAGCTTGGGGTCTAACTATGGCTACACCTTC.